The next 31 T cell receptor beta chains were all read from a single sample in a study of OX40 agonist ivuxolimab in advanced cancers. Profiled with immunoSEQ multiplex PCR; TCRdb holds only in-frame clones, not every one. This table holds just under 65,000 clones, roughly 90% found once. Here the sequenced sample was CD4+ or CD8+ T cells sorted from blood, taken in a trial of the OX40 agonist ivuxolimab. The receptor source for this set is an adult with an advanced solid tumor such as melanoma, head and neck, liver or kidney cancer.

The chain carries TRBV15 and TRBJ2-3; D is perhaps TRBD1 or TRBD2 (6 bases each). V was clipped by 9 bases and J by 2 bases, with 18 bases between them. Looked up from germline, CDR1 is LNHNV and CDR2 is YYDKDF (reference sequence). The CDR3 extends over 15 amino acids. The CDR3 protein is CATAGGRETTDTQYF. The CDR3 DNA follows: TGTGCCACAGCTGGGGGGCGGGAAACCACAGATACGCAGTATTTT.

The chain has TRBV7-9 and TRBJ1-2; D is perhaps TRBD1 (6 bases). Germline-derived CDR1 and CDR2 are SEHNR and FQNEAQ (reference sequence). The CDR3 runs 14 residues. Trimming took off 5 bases at V and 6 bases at J, with 16 bases between the two ends. The CDR3 sequence is CASSALGGQDGYTF. CDR3 bases: TGTGCCAGCAGCGCCCTGGGGGGCCAAGATGGCTACACCTTC. Based on the CDR3 plus reference TRBV7-9 and TRBJ1-2, the full variable domain is DTGVSQNPRHKITKRGQNVTFRCDPISEHNRLYWYRQTLGQGPEFLTYFQNEAQLEKSRLLSDRFSAERPKGSFSTLEIQRTEQGDSAMYLCASSALGGQDGYTFGSGTRLTVV.

J is TRBJ2-2 and V is TRBV6-1; D is unclear. Germline V CDR1 and CDR2: MNHNS, SASEGT. CDR3 length: 13 residues. Trimming removed 5 bases from V and 7 bases from J, with 11 bases in between. The CDR3 reads CASSTPVGGELFF. CDR3 bases: TGTGCCAGCAGTACCCCGGTTGGCGGGGAGCTGTTTTTT.

The V gene is TRBV7-9, the J gene TRBJ1-2; D is unresolved. CDR3 length equals 12 residues. The germline V gene has CDR1 SEHNR and CDR2 FQNEAQ (reference sequence). The V end was cut by 3 bases, the J end by 8 bases, with 10 bases between. The CDR3 nucleotides read TGTGCCAGCAGCTTCCAACAGACCGGCTACACCTTC. It is translated as CASSFQQTGYTF.

The V and J genes are TRBV6-5 and TRBJ2-1, with 8 bases lining up with TRBD2. Germline CDR1 MNHEY, CDR2 SVGAGI. Trimming took 7 bases from V and 7 from J; bases not matched to a gene: 6. The CDR3 consists of 13 residues. CDR3 protein: CASNPGGKNEQFF. The CDR3 DNA reads as TGTGCCAGCAATCCGGGAGGGAAAAATGAGCAGTTCTTC.

This clone appeared a single time. This rearrangement joins TRBV7-4 to TRBJ2-1, with D unclear. The CDR3 loop spans 14 amino acids. Germline V gene lookup returns CDR1 SGHVT and CDR2 SQSDAQ. With 5 bases removed from V and 5 bases from J, the gap between germline ends came to 13 bases. For the CDR3, the DNA is TGTGCCAGCAGCCCGAAACTAAAAAACAATGAGCAGTTCTTC. Its protein product is CASSPKLKNNEQFF.

The chain employs TRBV4-2 and TRBJ2-4; 10 bases are a match to TRBD2. The germline gives CDR1 LGHNA, CDR2 YNFKEQ. This CDR3 has 18 amino acids. Unmatched junction bases numbered 5, after V lost 0 bases and J lost 0 bases. CDR3 protein: CASSQDTTSGLAKNIQYF. The CDR3 DNA reads as TGTGCCAGCAGCCAAGATACGACTAGCGGGTTAGCCAAAAACATTCAGTACTTC.

This clone has a single count. This chain connects TRBV2 to TRBJ2-2, with a possible D match to TRBD1 (6 bases). Germline-derived CDR1 and CDR2 are SNHLY and FYNNEI. This CDR3 spans 13 amino acids. V lost 9 bases and J 6 bases, leaving 14 bases between the germline ends. DNA of the CDR3: TGTGCCAGTGGAAGACAGGTCCCCGGGGAGCTGTTTTTT. Residues: CASGRQVPGELFF.

The genes are TRBV18 and TRBJ2-7; the D gene could be TRBD1 or TRBD2 (6 bases each). The CDR3 runs to 16 residues. Trimming took off 3 bases at V and 0 bases at J, with 15 bases between the two ends. Per germline, CDR1 KGHSH and CDR2 LQKENI. CDR3 bases: TGTGCCAGCTCACCCTCGGGCGGGACATCCTCCTACGAGCAGTACTTC. It is translated as CASSPSGGTSSYEQYF.

This rearrangement joins TRBV6-1 to TRBJ2-7; the D gene is possibly TRBD1 (5 bases). V was trimmed by 5 bases and J by 3 bases, leaving 8 bases between them. The germline V gene encodes CDR1 MNHNS and CDR2 SASEGT. The length of the CDR3 is 12 residues. CDR3 in DNA: TGTGCCAGCAGTCCGCAGGGCTACGAGCAGTACTTC. Translated: CASSPQGYEQYF.

This clone has only one observation. The genes are TRBV5-1 and TRBJ2-7; D gene unclear. CDR1 is SGHRS, CDR2 YFSETQ, per germline. CDR3 length equals 13 residues. Trimming left V 4 bases short and J 5 bases short, with 13 bases between. The CDR3 region is CASSIRPFNEQYF. DNA for the CDR3: TGCGCCAGCAGCATACGTCCCTTTAACGAGCAGTACTTC.

V usage is TRBV19 and J usage is TRBJ2-3, with D tentatively TRBD1 or TRBD2 (5 bases each). Germline lookup yields CDR1 LNHDA and CDR2 SQIVND (reference sequence). The CDR3 covers 13 residues. V lost 7 bases to trimming and J lost 2 bases, with 10 bases between them. The CDR3: CASKEDITDTQYF. The CDR3 bases are TGTGCCAGTAAGGAGGACATCACAGATACGCAGTATTTT.

V and J are TRBV11-2 and TRBJ2-7; D uncertain. The germline gives CDR1 SGHAT, CDR2 FQNNGV. The CDR3 is made up of 11 amino acids. V lost 5 bases and J lost 4, with 6 bases in between. Here the CDR3 reads CASSAQYEQYF. The CDR3 region has the DNA TGTGCCAGCAGCGCACAGTACGAGCAGTACTTC.

As to this clone: At one end the junction does not follow the germline gene, possibly because of a read error. Other DNA variants within this sample encode the same CDR3. In DNA form, the CDR3 reads TGTGCCAGCAGTGATAGACCCGTGTTGGATGGGACCAAAAACATTCAGTATTTC. Its protein is CASSDRPVLDGTKNIQYF. The rearrangement links TRBV6-1 to TRBJ2-4; perhaps D is TRBD1 or TRBD2 (5 bases each). Per the germline V gene, CDR1 is MNHNS and CDR2 is SASEGT. The CDR3 has 18 residues.

V usage is TRBV5-6 and J usage is TRBJ2-5; 8 bases map to TRBD2. The ends lost 5 bases at V and 0 bases at J; junction bases unmatched: 3. Germline assignment: CDR1 SGHDT and CDR2 YYEEEE. CDR3 length: 14 residues. CDR3 DNA sequence: TGTGCCAGCAGTCGGGAGGGCTACCAAGAGACCCAGTACTTC. Residues: CASSREGYQETQYF. Full variable domain (rest looked up from reference TRBV5-6 and TRBJ2-5): DAGVTQSPTHLIKTRGQQVTLRCSPKSGHDTVSWYQQALGQGPQFIFQYYEEEERQRGNFPDRFSGHQFPNYSSELNVNALLLGDSALYLCASSREGYQETQYFGPGTRLLVL.

The rearrangement joins TRBV2 to TRBJ2-4, with a tentative D call TRBD1 (6 bases). Germline lookup yields CDR1 SNHLY and CDR2 FYNNEI. The CDR3 sequence is 16 residues long. Trimming removed 2 bases from V and 0 bases from J, with 11 bases in between. Here the CDR3 reads CASSEMTGLAKNIQYF. Here the CDR3 DNA reads TGTGCCAGCAGTGAAATGACAGGACTAGCCAAAAACATTCAGTACTTC.

This clone has just one count. V gene TRBV6-6 combines with J gene TRBJ2-1; 9 bases line up with TRBD2. Trimming took 0 bases from V and 7 from J; bases not matched to a gene: 7. The CDR3 length is 16 residues. CDR1 is MNHNY, CDR2 SVGAGI, per germline (reference sequence). The CDR3 reads CASSYSAGGPRNEQFF. CDR3 nucleotides: TGTGCCAGCAGTTACTCTGCGGGAGGGCCTCGGAATGAGCAGTTCTTC.

This chain links TRBV9 with TRBJ2-5, with D perhaps TRBD2 (6 bases). The V gene's germline CDR1 is SGDLS and CDR2 YYNGEE. The CDR3 is 15 amino acids. V gave up 0 bases and J gave up 4 bases, with 13 bases separating them. The CDR3, as DNA: TGTGCCAGCAGCGTAGGGGTATTCGGGGGAGAGACCCAGTACTTC. Translation gives CASSVGVFGGETQYF.

This clone was picked up one time. The rearrangement joins TRBV2 to TRBJ2-2; 7 bases align to TRBD2. The germline V gene encodes CDR1 SNHLY and CDR2 FYNNEI. This CDR3 region has 16 residues. The trim removed 3 bases at V and 1 base at J, leaving 5 bases unmatched. The CDR3 spells CASSEASGVNTGELFF. CDR3 in DNA: TGTGCCAGCAGTGAGGCTAGCGGTGTGAACACCGGGGAGCTGTTTTTT.

CDR3 bases: TGCGCCAGCAGCCCAAGCGGGAAATCCTACAATGAGCAGTTCTTC. Protein: CASSPSGKSYNEQFF. This chain joins TRBV5-1 and TRBJ2-1, with TRBD2 identical over 7 bases. V shed 4 bases, J shed 1 base, and the junction held 5 bases outside the gene matches. CDR3 length equals 15 residues. Germline V gives CDR1 SGHRS, CDR2 YFSETQ.

The rearrangement links TRBV27 to TRBJ1-1; no firm D call. There are 13 residues in the CDR3. The germline V gene encodes CDR1 MNHEY and CDR2 SMNVEV (reference sequence). V was clipped by 2 bases and J by 1 base, with 5 bases between them. CDR3 region: CASSLEGNTEAFF. The CDR3 DNA reads as TGTGCCAGCAGTTTAGAAGGGAACACTGAAGCTTTCTTT.

The V gene is TRBV5-1, the J gene TRBJ2-5, with 8 bases lining up with TRBD1. V lost 2 bases and J lost 5; bases outside the gene matches: 2. Germline V gene data show CDR1 as SGHRS and CDR2 as YFSETQ. The CDR3 covers 13 residues. The CDR3 nucleotides read TGCGCCAGCAGCTTATCAGGGGGCGAGACCCAGTACTTC. Amino acids: CASSLSGGETQYF.

V usage is TRBV6-5 and J usage is TRBJ1-5; D call uncertain. In germline, CDR1 is MNHEY, CDR2 SVGAGI. The CDR3 runs 13 residues. Trimming took 2 bases from V and 8 from J, leaving 10 bases between them. CDR3 in amino acids: CASSYSGWEPQHF. The CDR3 nucleotides are TGTGCCAGCAGTTACAGCGGTTGGGAGCCCCAGCATTTT.

The rearrangement links TRBV6-5 to TRBJ1-2; 9 nucleotides match TRBD1. The V gene's germline CDR1 is MNHEY and CDR2 SVGAGI. The CDR3 loop spans 15 amino acids. The ends lost 4 bases at V and 4 bases at J; junction bases unmatched: 7. The CDR3 region is CASSSPGQGPYGYTF. The CDR3 DNA follows: TGTGCCAGCAGTTCGCCGGGACAGGGACCCTATGGCTACACCTTC.

CDR3 sequence reads: CATSAQAPPDTQYF. CDR3 coding DNA: TGTGCCACCAGCGCGCAAGCCCCTCCAGATACGCAGTATTTT. This rearrangement joins TRBV15 to TRBJ2-3; D gene ambiguous. CDR3 length: 14 residues. V lost 5 bases and J 4 bases, leaving 13 bases between the germline ends. Germline lookup yields CDR1 LNHNV and CDR2 YYDKDF (reference sequence).

The V gene is TRBV27, the J gene TRBJ2-1, with 10 bases aligning to TRBD2. CDR3 length: 18 residues. CDR1 and CDR2 from the germline V gene are MNHEY and SMNVEV (reference sequence). The V and J ends lost 1 base and 2 bases, in that order; junction bases with no gene match: 8. The CDR3, as DNA: TGTGCCAGCAGTTTATTTGGGGTAGCGGGAGGTACCTACAATGAGCAGTTCTTC. Protein sequence: CASSLFGVAGGTYNEQFF.

CDR3: CASSYAQAPTEAFF. The CDR3 coding sequence is TGTGCCAGCAGCTACGCACAGGCGCCCACTGAAGCTTTCTTT. This chain joins TRBV11-2 and TRBJ1-1, with TRBD1 as a possible D gene (5 bases). In germline, CDR1 is SGHAT, CDR2 FQNNGV. Trimming took 4 bases from V and 4 from J, leaving 13 bases between them. The CDR3 runs 14 residues.

This clone was seen only a few times. The V gene is TRBV2, the J gene TRBJ2-2; a weak D match, TRBD1 (5 bases). The ends were cut back, 4 bases at V and 3 bases at J, with 12 bases in the middle. Germline V gives CDR1 SNHLY, CDR2 FYNNEI. The CDR3 length is 15 residues. CDR3 DNA sequence: TGTGCCAGCAGTGGCCAGGGATCGCACACCGGGGAGCTGTTTTTT. The encoded protein is CASSGQGSHTGELFF. The entire variable domain, with the rest obtained from reference TRBV2 and TRBJ2-2, is as follows: EPEVTQTPSHQVTQMGQEVILRCVPISNHLYFYWYRQILGQKVEFLVSFYNNEISEKSEIFDDQFSVERPDGSNFTLKIRSTKLEDSAMYFCASSGQGSHTGELFFGEGSRLTVL.

The chain recombines TRBV10-3 with TRBJ2-1, with 8 bases aligning to TRBD2. Germline loops: CDR1 ENHRY, CDR2 SYGVKD. This CDR3 spans 18 amino acids. V lost 0 bases to trimming and J lost 7 bases; unmatched junction nucleotides: 14. The CDR3 region is CAISESAGGLDFLNEQFF. The CDR3 DNA reads as TGTGCCATCAGTGAGTCTGCGGGGGGCCTTGATTTTTTGAATGAGCAGTTCTTC.

The V call is TRBV20-1, the J call TRBJ1-1; D remains unclear. V gave up 5 bases and J gave up 4 bases, with 8 bases separating them. Germline V gives CDR1 DFQATT, CDR2 SNEGSKA (reference sequence). The CDR3 runs to 11 residues. The CDR3 loop is CSARQATEAFF. The CDR3 region has the DNA TGCAGTGCTCGGCAGGCCACTGAAGCTTTCTTT.

This clone was picked up one time. The chain joins TRBV21-1 to TRBJ1-3. TRBV21-1 is flagged as a pseudogene. The CDR3 is 14 amino acids. This CDR3 reads CASSFRFSGNTIYF. CDR3 sequence (DNA): TGTGCCAGCAGCTTTCGGTTCTCTGGAAACACCATATATTTT.